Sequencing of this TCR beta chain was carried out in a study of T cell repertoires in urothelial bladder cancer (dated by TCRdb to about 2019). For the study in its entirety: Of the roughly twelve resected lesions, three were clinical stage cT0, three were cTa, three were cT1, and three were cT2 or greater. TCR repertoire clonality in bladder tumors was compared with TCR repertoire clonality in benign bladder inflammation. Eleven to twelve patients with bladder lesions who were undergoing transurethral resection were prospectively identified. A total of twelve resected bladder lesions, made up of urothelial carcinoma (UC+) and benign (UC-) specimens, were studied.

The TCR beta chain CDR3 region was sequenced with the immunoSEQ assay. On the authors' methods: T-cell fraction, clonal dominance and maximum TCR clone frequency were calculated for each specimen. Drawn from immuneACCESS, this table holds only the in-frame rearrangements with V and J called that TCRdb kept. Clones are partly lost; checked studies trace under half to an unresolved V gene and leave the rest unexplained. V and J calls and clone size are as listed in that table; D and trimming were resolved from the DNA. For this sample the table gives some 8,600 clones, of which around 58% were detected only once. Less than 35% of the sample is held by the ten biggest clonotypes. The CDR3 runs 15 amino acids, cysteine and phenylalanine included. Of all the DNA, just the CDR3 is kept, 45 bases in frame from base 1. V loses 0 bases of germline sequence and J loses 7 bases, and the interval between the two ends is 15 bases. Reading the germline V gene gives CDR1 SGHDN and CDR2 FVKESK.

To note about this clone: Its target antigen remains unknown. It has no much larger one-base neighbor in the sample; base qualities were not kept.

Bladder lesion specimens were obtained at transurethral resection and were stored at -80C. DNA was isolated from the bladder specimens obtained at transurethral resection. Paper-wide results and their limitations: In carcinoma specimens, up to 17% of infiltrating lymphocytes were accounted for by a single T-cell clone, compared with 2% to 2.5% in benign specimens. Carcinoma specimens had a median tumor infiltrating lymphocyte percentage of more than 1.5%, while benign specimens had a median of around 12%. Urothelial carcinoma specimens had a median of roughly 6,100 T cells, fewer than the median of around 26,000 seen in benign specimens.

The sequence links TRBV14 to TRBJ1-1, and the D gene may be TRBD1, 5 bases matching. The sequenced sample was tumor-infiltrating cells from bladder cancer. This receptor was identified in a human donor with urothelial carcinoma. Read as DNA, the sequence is TGTGCCAGCAGCCAAGATTGGGGACCGGGCAGTGAAGCTTTCTTT. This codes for CASSQDWGPGSEAFF.